A selection of T cell receptor beta chains follows, all from one sample in a study of cytomegalovirus exposure and HLA in healthy donors. This table comes from immunoSEQ multiplex PCR, and its TCRdb copy is limited to in-frame clones, with some not included. The sample records approximately 100,000 clones, roughly 80% being singletons. Sequences were obtained from PBMCs. These receptors all stem from a male donor in good health and CMV-seropositive. The CDR3 runs from the conserved cysteine through the conserved F or W. D genes are given only for firm matches. Rows give clone size only sometimes, using once, few, many, or a class for an expanded clone.

d_gene	abundance	len	v_gene	j_gene	CDR3aa	CDR3nt
TRBD1	few	14	TRBV29-1	TRBJ2-7	CSVKPGQGSYEQYF	TGCAGCGTGAAACCGGGACAGGGGTCCTACGAGCAGTACTTC
-	-	13	TRBV10-1	TRBJ1-2	CASSPDSAIGYTF	TGCGCCAGCAGCCCGGACAGCGCCATTGGCTACACCTTC
-	-	15	TRBV28	TRBJ1-2	CATFRPRGGDYGYTF	TGTGCCACTTTTAGACCGCGCGGGGGGGACTATGGCTACACCTTC
TRBD1	once	15	TRBV5-6	TRBJ2-2	CASSPDRVDTGELFF	TGTGCCAGCAGCCCGGACAGGGTGGACACCGGGGAGCTGTTTTTT
-	once	16	TRBV5-5	TRBJ1-2	CASSLEAGKKNYGYTF	TGTGCCAGCAGCTTGGAGGCAGGGAAAAAGAACTATGGCTACACCTTC
TRBD1	-	15	TRBV5-8	TRBJ1-1	CASSLIPQGASEAFF	TGTGCCAGCAGCTTGATCCCCCAGGGGGCTTCTGAAGCTTTCTTT
-	-	14	TRBV6-4	TRBJ2-1	CASSEGGEYNEQFF	TGTGCCAGCAGTGAGGGCGGGGAGTACAATGAGCAGTTCTTC
-	-	12	TRBV4-1	TRBJ2-7	CASSQIVGEQYF	TGCGCCAGCAGCCAAATAGTTGGCGAGCAGTACTTC
TRBD1	-	14	TRBV7-2	TRBJ1-5	CASSFGGGDQPQHF	TGTGCCAGCAGCTTCGGAGGGGGCGATCAGCCCCAGCATTTT
-	-	16	TRBV6-6	TRBJ2-1	CASSKRVGGRDNEQFF	TGTGCCAGCAGCAAACGGGTCGGCGGCAGGGACAATGAGCAGTTCTTC
TRBD1	-	13	TRBV5-6	TRBJ1-2	CASSSYRGFGYTF	TGTGCCAGCAGCAGCTACAGGGGTTTTGGCTACACCTTC
TRBD1	few	14	TRBV15	TRBJ2-7	CATGAGTGSYEQYF	TGTGCCACCGGGGCAGGGACAGGGTCCTACGAGCAGTACTTC
-	-	14	TRBV11-2	TRBJ2-7	CASSFSGTRYEQYF	TGTGCCAGCAGCTTTTCAGGAACCCGCTACGAGCAGTACTTC
-	-	14	TRBV11-3	TRBJ2-1	CASSLRGTYNEQFF	TGTGCCAGCAGCTTACGGGGGACCTACAATGAGCAGTTCTTC
TRBD1	-	15	TRBV5-1	TRBJ2-5	CASSPTGQGDETQYF	TGCGCCAGCAGTCCCACGGGACAGGGGGACGAGACCCAGTACTTC
TRBD2	-	17	TRBV13	TRBJ2-1	CASSLGRAGGLGNEQFF	TGTGCCAGCAGCTTAGGCCGTGCGGGGGGGCTCGGGAATGAGCAGTTCTTC
-	-	14	TRBV2	TRBJ1-5	CASSDLQGNQPQHF	TGTGCCAGCAGTGATTTGCAGGGGAATCAGCCCCAGCATTTT
-	-	13	TRBV5-1	TRBJ1-1	CASSLFMNTEAFF	TGCGCCAGCAGCTTGTTTATGAACACTGAAGCTTTCTTT
TRBD1	-	18	TRBV11-3	TRBJ2-5	CASSLGVGQGLKGETQYF	TGTGCCAGCAGCTTGGGGGTGGGACAGGGGTTGAAAGGAGAGACCCAGTACTTC
TRBD1	-	14	TRBV7-2	TRBJ1-5	CASSFRGLAQPQHF	TGTGCCAGCAGCTTCAGGGGGCTAGCTCAGCCCCAGCATTTT
TRBD2	many	14	TRBV6-4	TRBJ2-2	CASSASGDTGELFF	TGTGCCAGCAGTGCTAGCGGGGACACCGGGGAGCTGTTTTTT
TRBD1	once	17	TRBV18	TRBJ1-5	CASSPPAGGFSNQPQHF	TGTGCCAGCTCACCACCGGCAGGGGGTTTTAGCAATCAGCCCCAGCATTTT
-	-	14	TRBV29-1	TRBJ2-5	CSVLPGEVTETQYF	TGCAGCGTTCTACCAGGGGAAGTTACGGAGACCCAGTACTTC
TRBD2	-	19	TRBV7-7	TRBJ2-3	CASSLNGLAGFPCTDTQYF	TGTGCCAGCAGCTTAAACGGACTAGCGGGGTTCCCGTGCACAGATACGCAGTATTTT
-	-	11	TRBV11-2	TRBJ2-3	CASSPQDTQYF	TGTGCCAGCAGCCCCCAAGATACGCAGTATTTT
TRBD2	-	15	TRBV7-8	TRBJ2-3	CASSLLAGGSDTQYF	TGTGCCAGCAGCTTACTAGCGGGGGGATCAGATACGCAGTATTTT
TRBD1	few	15	TRBV6-1	TRBJ2-7	CASSEQTGGVSEQYF	TGTGCCAGCAGTGAACAGACAGGGGGTGTAAGTGAGCAGTACTTC
-	-	15	TRBV9	TRBJ1-4	CASSVGGSLNEKLFF	TGTGCCAGCAGCGTCGGGGGGTCCTTAAATGAAAAACTGTTTTTT
TRBD1	-	16	TRBV19	TRBJ2-7	CASSWAGGQGAYEQYF	TGTGCCAGTAGTTGGGCCGGGGGACAGGGGGCTTACGAGCAGTACTTC
TRBD2	-	16	TRBV7-2	TRBJ2-3	CASSSPQRGVYDTQYF	TGTGCCAGCAGCTCCCCTCAGCGGGGGGTGTACGATACGCAGTATTTT
-	-	15	TRBV11-2	TRBJ2-7	CASSLGRIDNYEQYF	TGTGCCAGCAGCTTAGGCAGGATCGACAACTACGAGCAGTACTTC
TRBD1	few	13	TRBV2	TRBJ2-1	CASIMRGRGEQFF	TGTGCCAGCATCATGAGGGGGCGCGGTGAGCAGTTCTTC
-	-	15	TRBV14	TRBJ2-7	CASSQGLSRGYEQYF	TGTGCCAGCAGCCAAGGGTTGAGCCGCGGCTACGAGCAGTACTTC
TRBD1	-	14	TRBV19	TRBJ1-5	CASMATGGEQPQHF	TGTGCCAGTATGGCGACAGGGGGCGAGCAGCCCCAGCATTTT
TRBD1	-	16	TRBV4-3	TRBJ1-6	CASSQDRGMKNSPLHF	TGCGCCAGCAGCCAAGACAGGGGGATGAAGAATTCACCCCTCCACTTT
-	-	13	TRBV6-5	TRBJ2-3	CASRRGFTDTQYF	TGTGCCAGCAGACGGGGATTCACAGATACGCAGTATTTT
TRBD1	-	14	TRBV30	TRBJ2-7	CAWEPGQGPYEQYF	TGTGCCTGGGAACCGGGACAGGGGCCCTACGAGCAGTACTTC
-	-	13	TRBV14	TRBJ1-1	CASSQDMNTEAFF	TGTGCCAGCAGCCAAGATATGAACACTGAAGCTTTCTTT
-	-	15	TRBV7-9	TRBJ2-7	CASSPPGSSGYEQYF	TGTGCCAGCAGCCCCCCGGGAAGTTCCGGATACGAGCAGTACTTC
-	-	14	TRBV11-3	TRBJ2-3	CASSDGGPWDTQYF	TGTGCCAGCAGCGACGGGGGGCCTTGGGATACGCAGTATTTT
TRBD2	-	15	TRBV4-3	TRBJ2-7	CASSQDVGLAYEQYF	TGCGCCAGCAGCCAAGATGTCGGACTAGCCTACGAGCAGTACTTC
-	-	16	TRBV21-1	TRBJ2-2	CASSERLAGDTGELFF	TGTGCCAGCAGCGAGAGGCTAGCGGGGGACACCGGGGAGCTGTTTTTT
-	-	14	TRBV7-9	TRBJ2-5	CASSLRAGRETQYF	TGTGCCAGCAGCTTAAGGGCAGGGCGGGAGACCCAGTACTTC
TRBD2	-	17	TRBV4-2	TRBJ2-3	CASSPGLAGGQTDTQYF	TGTGCCAGCAGCCCCGGACTAGCGGGGGGCCAGACTGATACGCAGTATTTT
-	-	13	TRBV4-2	TRBJ1-2	CASSLVGRERYTF	TGTGCCAGCAGCCTGGTGGGCAGGGAACGCTACACCTTC
-	-	14	TRBV6-5	TRBJ1-2	CASSYFLGADGYTF	TGTGCCAGCAGTTATTTCCTTGGGGCGGACGGCTACACCTTC
TRBD2	-	15	TRBV5-1	TRBJ2-3	CASSASRGGTDTQYF	TGCGCCAGCAGCGCCTCGCGGGGGGGCACAGATACGCAGTATTTT
TRBD1	-	15	TRBV10-3	TRBJ1-2	CAISVPDREIYGYTF	TGTGCCATCAGTGTACCCGACAGGGAAATCTATGGCTACACCTTC
TRBD1	-	14	TRBV7-2	TRBJ2-7	CASSPSGGQPKAYF	TGTGCCAGCAGCCCGAGTGGGGGACAGCCCAAGGCGTACTTC
TRBD1	few	17	TRBV14	TRBJ2-5	CASSKPGQGIDGETQYF	TGTGCCAGCAGCAAACCGGGACAGGGGATCGATGGAGAGACCCAGTACTTC
-	once	12	TRBV7-2	TRBJ1-2	CASSLEGEGYPF	TGTGCCAGCAGCTTAGAGGGGGAGGGCTACCCCTTC